This TCR beta chain is from a study of CD8+ T cells in alopecia areata. Study background: Administration of oral tofacitinib to treated patients was at 5 to 10 mg twice daily.

Only a few counts were recorded for this clone. In each case, RNA was isolated and then reverse transcribed into cDNA as the sequencing template. Sequenced by immunoSEQ multiplex PCR; TCRdb stores in-frame clones only, minus some. The table includes 170,000 or so clones, about 63% detected once. Trimming stripped 0 bases from V and 9 bases from J, with 13 bases between. Germline assignment: CDR1 SGDLS and CDR2 YYNGEE. This CDR3 has 14 amino acids. The genes are TRBV9 and TRBJ2-1; D tentatively fits TRBD1 or TRBD2 (5 bases each). The sample here was CD4+ T cells sorted from blood, taken at week 0. The receptor was derived from a human donor with alopecia areata. CDR3 sequence: CASSVASGRGEQFF. The CDR3 DNA reads TGTGCCAGCAGCGTAGCTTCGGGGCGTGGTGAGCAGTTCTTC.